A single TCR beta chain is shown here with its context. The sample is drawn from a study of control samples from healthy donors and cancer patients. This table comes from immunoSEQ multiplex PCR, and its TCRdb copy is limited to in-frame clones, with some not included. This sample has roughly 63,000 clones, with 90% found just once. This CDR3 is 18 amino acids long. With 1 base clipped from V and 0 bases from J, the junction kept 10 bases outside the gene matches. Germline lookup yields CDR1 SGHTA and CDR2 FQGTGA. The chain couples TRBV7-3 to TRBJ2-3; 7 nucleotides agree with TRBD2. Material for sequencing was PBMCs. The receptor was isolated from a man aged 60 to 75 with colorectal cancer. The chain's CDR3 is CASSLRASGASSTDTQYF. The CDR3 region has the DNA TGTGCCAGCAGCTTAAGGGCTAGCGGAGCATCTAGCACAGATACGCAGTATTTT.